This T cell receptor (beta chain) was recovered during a study of cytotoxic CD8 clonotypes in ibrutinib-treated CLL. For the study at large: The authors obtained response samples at a median of around 11 months of treatment, range 6 to 36. Study-level results: Rare overall, public clonotypes shrank or held steady under therapy. Clonality climbed at ibrutinib response, then dropped toward baseline at progression. Collection times varied between progressing and sustained-remission patients.

Profiling relied on immunoSEQ multiplex PCR, and the TCRdb table lists in-frame clones only, not all of them. In the table there are fewer than 100,000 clones, more than 70% of which are singletons. The CDR3 is 13 residues long. Germline V gives CDR1 MNHNY, CDR2 SVGAGI (reference sequence). With 7 bases clipped from V and 5 bases from J, the junction kept 7 bases outside the gene matches. Notes on this clone: What it binds is not known.

The chain has TRBV6-6 and TRBJ2-7; 8 positions match TRBD1. The clonotype was recovered from a human donor with chronic lymphocytic leukemia. The source material was PBMCs, sampled before ibrutinib treatment. The CDR3 reads CASKLRTGNEQYF. The CDR3 DNA reads as TGTGCCAGCAAACTTCGGACAGGGAACGAGCAGTACTTC.